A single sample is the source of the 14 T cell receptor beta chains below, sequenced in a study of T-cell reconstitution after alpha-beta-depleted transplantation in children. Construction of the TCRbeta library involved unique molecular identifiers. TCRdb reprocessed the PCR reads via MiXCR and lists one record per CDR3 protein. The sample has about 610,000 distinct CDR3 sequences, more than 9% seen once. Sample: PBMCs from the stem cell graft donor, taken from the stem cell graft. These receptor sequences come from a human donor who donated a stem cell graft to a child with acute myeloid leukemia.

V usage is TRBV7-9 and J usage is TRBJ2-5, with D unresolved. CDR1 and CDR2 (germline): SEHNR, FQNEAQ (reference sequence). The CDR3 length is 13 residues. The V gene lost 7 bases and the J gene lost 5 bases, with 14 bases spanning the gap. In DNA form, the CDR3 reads TGTGCCAGCACCCTCTCCCACTCGGAGACCCAGTACTTC. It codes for CASTLSHSETQYF. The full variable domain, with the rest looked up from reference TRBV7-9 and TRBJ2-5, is DTGVSQNPRHKITKRGQNVTFRCDPISEHNRLYWYRQTLGQGPEFLTYFQNEAQLEKSRLLSDRFSAERPKGSFSTLEIQRTEQGDSAMYLCASTLSHSETQYFGPGTRLLVL.

CDR3 in amino acids: CASSATGYRSSGANVLTF. CDR3 sequence (DNA): TGTGCCAGCAGCGCAACAGGGTATCGCTCCTCTGGGGCCAACGTCCTGACTTTC. The chain has TRBV7-3 and TRBJ2-6, with TRBD1 as a possible D gene (6 bases). Trimming took 5 bases from V and 0 from J, leaving 17 bases between them. The CDR3 sequence is 18 residues long. Per the germline V gene, CDR1 is SGHTA and CDR2 is FQGTGA.

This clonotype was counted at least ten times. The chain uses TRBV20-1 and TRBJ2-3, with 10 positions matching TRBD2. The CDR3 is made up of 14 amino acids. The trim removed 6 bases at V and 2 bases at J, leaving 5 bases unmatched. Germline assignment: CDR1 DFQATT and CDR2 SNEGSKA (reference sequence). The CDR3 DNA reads TGCAGTGCACTACTAGCGGGAATCACAGATACGCAGTATTTT. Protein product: CSALLAGITDTQYF.

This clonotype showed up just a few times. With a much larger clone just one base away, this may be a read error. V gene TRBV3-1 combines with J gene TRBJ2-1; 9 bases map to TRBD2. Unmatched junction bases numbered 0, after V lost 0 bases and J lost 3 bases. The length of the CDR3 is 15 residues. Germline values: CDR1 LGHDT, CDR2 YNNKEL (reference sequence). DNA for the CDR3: TGTGCCAGCAGCCAAGAGACTAGCGGCTACAATGAGCAGTTCTTC. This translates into CASSQETSGYNEQFF.

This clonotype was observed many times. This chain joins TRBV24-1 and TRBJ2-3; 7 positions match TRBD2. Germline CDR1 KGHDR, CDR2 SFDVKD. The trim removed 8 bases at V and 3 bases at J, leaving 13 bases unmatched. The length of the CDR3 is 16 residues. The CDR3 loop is CATKAGGGSYTDTQYF. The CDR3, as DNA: TGTGCCACCAAAGCAGGTGGCGGGAGTTATACAGATACGCAGTATTTT.

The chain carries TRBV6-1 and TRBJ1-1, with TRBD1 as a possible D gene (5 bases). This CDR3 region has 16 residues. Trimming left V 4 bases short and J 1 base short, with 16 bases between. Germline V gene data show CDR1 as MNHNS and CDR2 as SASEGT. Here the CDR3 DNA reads TGTGCCAGCAGTGTTAACCAAGGGGCCGCGAACACTGAAGCTTTCTTT. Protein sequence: CASSVNQGAANTEAFF.

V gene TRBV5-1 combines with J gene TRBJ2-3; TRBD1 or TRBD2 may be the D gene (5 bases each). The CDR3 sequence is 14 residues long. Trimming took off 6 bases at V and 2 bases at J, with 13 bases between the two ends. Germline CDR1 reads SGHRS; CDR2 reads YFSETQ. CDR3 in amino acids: CASTYGGPTDTQYF. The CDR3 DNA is TGCGCCAGCACTTATGGGGGACCCACAGATACGCAGTATTTT.

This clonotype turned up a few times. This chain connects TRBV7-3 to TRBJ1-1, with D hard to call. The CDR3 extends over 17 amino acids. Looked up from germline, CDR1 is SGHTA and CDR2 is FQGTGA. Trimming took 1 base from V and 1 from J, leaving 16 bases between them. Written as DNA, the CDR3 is TGTGCCAGCAGCTTAATAGTTTCACGGGTTTGGAACACTGAAGCTTTCTTT. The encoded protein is CASSLIVSRVWNTEAFF.

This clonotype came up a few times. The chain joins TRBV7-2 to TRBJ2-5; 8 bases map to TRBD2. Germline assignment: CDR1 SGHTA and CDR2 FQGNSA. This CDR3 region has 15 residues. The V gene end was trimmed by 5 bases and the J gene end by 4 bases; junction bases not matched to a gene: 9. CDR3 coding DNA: TGTGCCAGCAGCACCGTCCCGGGACTAGGAGAGACCCAGTACTTC. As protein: CASSTVPGLGETQYF.

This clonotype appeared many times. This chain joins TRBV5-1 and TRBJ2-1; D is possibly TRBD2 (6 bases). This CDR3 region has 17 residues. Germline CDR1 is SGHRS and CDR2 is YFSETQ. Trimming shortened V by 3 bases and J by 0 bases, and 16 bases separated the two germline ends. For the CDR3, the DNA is TGCGCCAGCAGCTGGGGACTTACTTCGAGCTCCTACAATGAGCAGTTCTTC. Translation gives CASSWGLTSSSYNEQFF.

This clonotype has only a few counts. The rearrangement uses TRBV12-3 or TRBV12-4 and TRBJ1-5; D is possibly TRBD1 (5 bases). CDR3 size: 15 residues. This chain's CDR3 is CATSGGGTSNQPQHF. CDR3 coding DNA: TGTGCGACCAGCGGTGGGGGGACTAGCAATCAGCCCCAGCATTTT.

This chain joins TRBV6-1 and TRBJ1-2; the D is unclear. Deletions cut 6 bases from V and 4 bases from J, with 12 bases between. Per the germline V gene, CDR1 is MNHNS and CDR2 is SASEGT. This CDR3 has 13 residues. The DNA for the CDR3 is TGTGCCAGCAGGGACGGAAGGAGCTATGGCTACACCTTC. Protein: CASRDGRSYGYTF.

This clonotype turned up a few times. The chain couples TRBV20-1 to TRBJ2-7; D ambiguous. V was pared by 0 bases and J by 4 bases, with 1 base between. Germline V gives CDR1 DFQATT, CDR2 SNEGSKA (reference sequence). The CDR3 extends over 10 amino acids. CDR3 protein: CSAREYEQYF. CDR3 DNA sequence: TGCAGTGCTAGAGAGTACGAGCAGTACTTC.

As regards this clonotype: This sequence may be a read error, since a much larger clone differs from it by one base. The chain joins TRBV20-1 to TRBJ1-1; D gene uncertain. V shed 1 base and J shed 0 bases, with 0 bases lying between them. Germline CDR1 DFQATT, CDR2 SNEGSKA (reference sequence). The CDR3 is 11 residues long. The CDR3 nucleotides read TGCAGTGCTAGAGTGAACACTGAAGCTTTCTTT. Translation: CSARVNTEAFF.